This is a list of T cell receptor beta chains from one sample in a study of cytomegalovirus exposure and HLA in healthy donors. Clones were read by immunoSEQ multiplex PCR, and TCRdb kept only the in-frame ones, dropping some. The sample carries over 110,000 clones, 80% to 90% recorded once. The sequenced sample was PBMCs. The receptors were gathered from a young man in good health and CMV-seronegative. CDR3s include the opening cysteine and the closing phenylalanine or tryptophan. Each record gives: D gene, J gene, V gene, clone size, CDR3 protein, CDR3 DNA. The D gene is left open where the match is weak. Some rows have no size entry. The others give once, few or many, or a class for an expanded clone.

D gene: TRBD2
J gene: TRBJ2-1
V gene: TRBV6-6
clone size: -
CDR3 protein: CASMRSRLADYNEQFF
CDR3 DNA: TGTGCCAGCATGCGATCCAGACTAGCAGACTACAATGAGCAGTTCTTC

D gene: TRBD1
J gene: TRBJ2-1
V gene: TRBV2
clone size: -
CDR3 protein: CASSEEQGYNEQFF
CDR3 DNA: TGTGCCAGCAGTGAAGAACAGGGGTACAATGAGCAGTTCTTC

D gene: TRBD1
J gene: TRBJ1-3
V gene: TRBV5-1
clone size: -
CDR3 protein: CASSQDRASGNTIYF
CDR3 DNA: TGCGCCAGCAGCCAAGACAGGGCCTCTGGAAACACCATATATTTT

D gene: -
J gene: TRBJ2-7
V gene: TRBV2
clone size: few
CDR3 protein: CASRDFIYEQYF
CDR3 DNA: TGTGCCAGCCGGGACTTCATTTACGAGCAGTACTTC

D gene: -
J gene: TRBJ2-1
V gene: TRBV19
clone size: -
CDR3 protein: CASSKTVLSYNEQFF
CDR3 DNA: TGTGCCAGTAGTAAGACAGTGCTCTCCTACAATGAGCAGTTCTTC

D gene: TRBD2
J gene: TRBJ2-7
V gene: TRBV10-3
clone size: once
CDR3 protein: CAISDRGGKPTGSEQYF
CDR3 DNA: TGTGCCATCAGTGACCGGGGGGGGAAGCCTACGGGGTCCGAGCAGTACTTC

D gene: -
J gene: TRBJ2-2
V gene: TRBV5-8
clone size: -
CDR3 protein: CASRPFGGSNTGELFF
CDR3 DNA: TGTGCCAGCAGGCCTTTTGGAGGATCGAACACCGGGGAGCTGTTTTTT

D gene: TRBD1
J gene: TRBJ1-1
V gene: TRBV27
clone size: -
CDR3 protein: CASSYRGSDTEAFF
CDR3 DNA: TGTGCCAGCAGTTACAGGGGATCGGACACTGAAGCTTTCTTT

D gene: TRBD2
J gene: TRBJ2-2
V gene: TRBV27
clone size: -
CDR3 protein: CASKLAVGTGELFF
CDR3 DNA: TGTGCCAGCAAACTAGCGGTAGGGACCGGGGAGCTGTTTTTT

D gene: -
J gene: TRBJ2-5
V gene: TRBV28
clone size: -
CDR3 protein: CASSPTRTGQETQYF
CDR3 DNA: TGTGCCAGCAGTCCGACCCGGACGGGGCAAGAGACCCAGTACTTC

D gene: TRBD1
J gene: TRBJ1-5
V gene: TRBV19
clone size: -
CDR3 protein: CASSPRDRVNQPQHF
CDR3 DNA: TGTGCCAGTAGCCCCCGGGACAGGGTAAATCAGCCCCAGCATTTT

D gene: TRBD2
J gene: TRBJ2-5
V gene: TRBV2
clone size: -
CDR3 protein: CASSDSLAGRETQYF
CDR3 DNA: TGTGCCAGCAGTGACAGCCTAGCGGGGAGAGAGACCCAGTACTTC

D gene: TRBD1
J gene: TRBJ2-3
V gene: TRBV6-4
clone size: medium-sized
CDR3 protein: CASSDGTGGTDTQYF
CDR3 DNA: TGTGCCAGCAGTGACGGGACAGGGGGCACAGATACGCAGTATTTT

D gene: TRBD2
J gene: TRBJ2-1
V gene: TRBV28
clone size: -
CDR3 protein: CASSSLSGSSYNEQFF
CDR3 DNA: TGTGCCAGCAGCTCCCTCAGCGGGAGTTCCTACAATGAGCAGTTCTTC

D gene: -
J gene: TRBJ2-7
V gene: TRBV11-2
clone size: -
CDR3 protein: CASSLEGREAYEQYF
CDR3 DNA: TGTGCCAGCAGCTTAGAGGGCAGGGAGGCCTACGAGCAGTACTTC

D gene: -
J gene: TRBJ1-1
V gene: TRBV4-2
clone size: -
CDR3 protein: CASSQLQGEENTEAFF
CDR3 DNA: TGTGCCAGCAGCCAGTTACAGGGAGAGGAGAACACTGAAGCTTTCTTT

D gene: -
J gene: TRBJ1-1
V gene: TRBV29-1
clone size: -
CDR3 protein: CSVRQNTEAFF
CDR3 DNA: TGCAGCGTTCGACAGAACACTGAAGCTTTCTTT

D gene: -
J gene: TRBJ2-1
V gene: TRBV14
clone size: -
CDR3 protein: CASSQGGPWEQFF
CDR3 DNA: TGTGCCAGCAGCCAAGGGGGGCCTTGGGAGCAGTTCTTC

D gene: -
J gene: TRBJ2-1
V gene: TRBV27
clone size: -
CDR3 protein: CASSFSRGDRNEQFF
CDR3 DNA: TGTGCCAGCAGTTTTTCGCGGGGTGACCGCAATGAGCAGTTCTTC

D gene: TRBD1
J gene: TRBJ2-7
V gene: TRBV6-5
clone size: -
CDR3 protein: CASSRQGAVWQYF
CDR3 DNA: TGTGCCAGCAGCCGACAGGGGGCGGTCTGGCAGTACTTC

D gene: -
J gene: TRBJ2-7
V gene: TRBV27
clone size: -
CDR3 protein: CASSLTGNNEQYF
CDR3 DNA: TGTGCCAGCAGTCTTACAGGGAACAACGAGCAGTACTTC

D gene: -
J gene: TRBJ1-1
V gene: TRBV2
clone size: -
CDR3 protein: CASSERPGTSREAFF
CDR3 DNA: TGTGCCAGCAGTGAAAGGCCCGGGACATCTAGAGAAGCTTTCTTT

D gene: -
J gene: TRBJ2-3
V gene: TRBV19
clone size: -
CDR3 protein: CASSITGEGTDTQYF
CDR3 DNA: TGTGCCAGTAGTATAACGGGGGAGGGCACAGATACGCAGTATTTT

D gene: -
J gene: TRBJ1-4
V gene: TRBV10-3
clone size: -
CDR3 protein: CAISAGSNEKLFF
CDR3 DNA: TGTGCCATCAGTGCGGGGTCTAATGAAAAACTGTTTTTT

D gene: -
J gene: TRBJ2-1
V gene: TRBV5-1
clone size: -
CDR3 protein: CASSLLRDYNEQFF
CDR3 DNA: TGCGCCAGCAGCTTGTTGCGGGACTACAATGAGCAGTTCTTC

D gene: -
J gene: TRBJ1-2
V gene: TRBV11-2
clone size: -
CDR3 protein: CASSLSGSYGDGYTF
CDR3 DNA: TGTGCCAGCAGCTTATCGGGGTCCTATGGGGATGGCTACACCTTC

D gene: TRBD1
J gene: TRBJ1-6
V gene: TRBV6-1
clone size: -
CDR3 protein: CASSETGDNSPLHF
CDR3 DNA: TGTGCCAGCAGTGAGACAGGGGATAATTCACCCCTCCACTTT

D gene: -
J gene: TRBJ1-1
V gene: TRBV6-1
clone size: -
CDR3 protein: CASTGLTEAFF
CDR3 DNA: TGTGCCAGCACTGGACTGACAGAAGCTTTCTTT

D gene: -
J gene: TRBJ1-2
V gene: TRBV5-6
clone size: -
CDR3 protein: CASSHAGSYGYTF
CDR3 DNA: TGTGCCAGCAGCCATGCCGGGAGCTATGGCTACACCTTC

D gene: -
J gene: TRBJ2-5
V gene: TRBV2
clone size: -
CDR3 protein: CASSANSRETQYF
CDR3 DNA: TGTGCCAGCAGTGCAAACTCCCGAGAGACCCAGTACTTC

D gene: -
J gene: TRBJ2-5
V gene: TRBV12-5
clone size: -
CDR3 protein: CASGGPWKETQYF
CDR3 DNA: TGTGCTAGTGGGGGGCCTTGGAAAGAGACCCAGTACTTC

D gene: -
J gene: TRBJ2-5
V gene: TRBV11-2
clone size: -
CDR3 protein: CASSLQGQETQYF
CDR3 DNA: TGTGCCAGCAGTTTACAGGGTCAAGAGACCCAGTACTTC

D gene: -
J gene: TRBJ1-5
V gene: TRBV5-4
clone size: -
CDR3 protein: CASSFGGNNQPQHF
CDR3 DNA: TGTGCCAGCAGCTTCGGGGGGAATAATCAGCCCCAGCATTTT

D gene: TRBD1
J gene: TRBJ2-7
V gene: TRBV4-2
clone size: many
CDR3 protein: CASSPSSGTGGSGEQYF
CDR3 DNA: TGTGCCAGCAGCCCCTCCTCTGGGACAGGGGGCTCTGGCGAGCAGTACTTC

D gene: TRBD2
J gene: TRBJ2-7
V gene: TRBV6-4
clone size: -
CDR3 protein: CASGLAETYEQYF
CDR3 DNA: TGTGCCAGCGGACTAGCGGAAACCTACGAGCAGTACTTC

D gene: TRBD2
J gene: TRBJ2-1
V gene: TRBV4-1
clone size: -
CDR3 protein: CASSLRGGPEQFF
CDR3 DNA: TGCGCCAGCAGCCTACGGGGGGGGCCGGAGCAGTTCTTC

D gene: -
J gene: TRBJ2-3
V gene: TRBV25-1
clone size: -
CDR3 protein: CASSAPRSPGTDTQYF
CDR3 DNA: TGTGCCAGCAGTGCCCCGAGGAGCCCGGGCACAGATACGCAGTATTTT

D gene: -
J gene: TRBJ2-2
V gene: TRBV5-6
clone size: -
CDR3 protein: CASSLLRSTGELFF
CDR3 DNA: TGTGCCAGCAGCTTGCTCCGTTCCACCGGGGAGCTGTTTTTT

D gene: TRBD1
J gene: TRBJ1-2
V gene: TRBV5-1
clone size: -
CDR3 protein: CASSLLRDRKENYGYTF
CDR3 DNA: TGCGCCAGCAGCCTACTGCGGGACAGGAAGGAAAATTATGGCTACACCTTC

D gene: TRBD1
J gene: TRBJ2-3
V gene: TRBV6-4
clone size: few
CDR3 protein: CASSDQAGGSDTQYF
CDR3 DNA: TGTGCCAGCAGTGACCAGGCAGGGGGTTCAGATACGCAGTATTTT

D gene: -
J gene: TRBJ2-1
V gene: TRBV19
clone size: -
CDR3 protein: CASSKYNTNNEQFF
CDR3 DNA: TGTGCCAGTAGTAAGTACAATACTAACAATGAGCAGTTCTTC

D gene: -
J gene: TRBJ2-3
V gene: TRBV7-9
clone size: -
CDR3 protein: CASTSSTDTQYF
CDR3 DNA: TGTGCCAGCACCAGTAGCACAGATACGCAGTATTTT

D gene: TRBD2
J gene: TRBJ2-3
V gene: TRBV7-9
clone size: -
CDR3 protein: CASSPSWREGGTDTQYF
CDR3 DNA: TGTGCCAGCAGCCCTTCTTGGCGGGAGGGCGGCACAGATACGCAGTATTTT

D gene: TRBD2
J gene: TRBJ2-1
V gene: TRBV19
clone size: once
CDR3 protein: CASSRLAGAAYNEQFF
CDR3 DNA: TGTGCCAGTAGTCGACTAGCGGGGGCTGCCTACAATGAGCAGTTCTTC

D gene: TRBD1
J gene: TRBJ1-1
V gene: TRBV5-6
clone size: few
CDR3 protein: CASSRQGRDTEAFF
CDR3 DNA: TGTGCCAGCAGCCGACAGGGACGGGACACTGAAGCTTTCTTT

D gene: TRBD2
J gene: TRBJ2-1
V gene: TRBV2
clone size: -
CDR3 protein: CASRPPGGKSGEQFF
CDR3 DNA: TGTGCCAGCAGGCCCCCGGGGGGGAAGTCGGGTGAGCAGTTCTTC

D gene: -
J gene: TRBJ1-1
V gene: TRBV6-4
clone size: -
CDR3 protein: CASSVRGNTEAFF
CDR3 DNA: TGTGCCAGCAGTGTAAGGGGAAACACTGAAGCTTTCTTT

D gene: TRBD2
J gene: TRBJ2-1
V gene: TRBV30
clone size: -
CDR3 protein: CAWTAGGSGRYNEQFF
CDR3 DNA: TGTGCCTGGACTGCGGGGGGTAGCGGGAGGTACAATGAGCAGTTCTTC

D gene: TRBD2
J gene: TRBJ2-7
V gene: TRBV7-9
clone size: -
CDR3 protein: CASSLEPRLAGGVYEQYF
CDR3 DNA: TGTGCCAGCAGCTTAGAGCCCCGACTAGCGGGGGGGGTCTACGAGCAGTACTTC

D gene: TRBD1
J gene: TRBJ1-5
V gene: TRBV18
clone size: -
CDR3 protein: CASSLLTGGDQPQHF
CDR3 DNA: TGTGCCAGCTCACTACTGACAGGGGGCGATCAGCCCCAGCATTTT

D gene: TRBD2
J gene: TRBJ2-1
V gene: TRBV2
clone size: -
CDR3 protein: CASSQGLAGYNEQFF
CDR3 DNA: TGTGCCAGCAGTCAGGGGCTAGCGGGGTACAATGAGCAGTTCTTC

D gene: -
J gene: TRBJ2-7
V gene: TRBV28
clone size: -
CDR3 protein: CASSLSLYEVFF
CDR3 DNA: TGTGCCAGCAGTTTAAGCCTGTACGAGGTCTTCTTC

D gene: -
J gene: TRBJ2-7
V gene: TRBV7-9
clone size: few
CDR3 protein: CASSFGDNEQYF
CDR3 DNA: TGTGCCAGCAGCTTCGGGGATAACGAGCAGTACTTC

D gene: -
J gene: TRBJ2-7
V gene: TRBV5-6
clone size: -
CDR3 protein: CASSSTSYEQYF
CDR3 DNA: TGTGCCAGCAGCTCCACTAGCTACGAGCAGTACTTC

D gene: -
J gene: TRBJ2-7
V gene: TRBV19
clone size: once
CDR3 protein: CASSTRGEQYF
CDR3 DNA: TGTGCCAGTAGTACCAGGGGCGAGCAGTACTTC

D gene: TRBD2
J gene: TRBJ2-1
V gene: TRBV19
clone size: -
CDR3 protein: CASSMEGLVPYNEQFF
CDR3 DNA: TGTGCCAGTAGTATGGAAGGACTAGTCCCCTACAATGAGCAGTTCTTC

D gene: -
J gene: TRBJ1-1
V gene: TRBV30
clone size: -
CDR3 protein: CAWSVGREAFF
CDR3 DNA: TGTGCCTGGAGTGTGGGGCGGGAAGCTTTCTTT

D gene: TRBD1
J gene: TRBJ1-4
V gene: TRBV14
clone size: -
CDR3 protein: CASSKGQGRATNEKLFF
CDR3 DNA: TGTGCCAGCAGCAAAGGACAGGGAAGAGCAACTAATGAAAAACTGTTTTTT

D gene: TRBD1
J gene: TRBJ1-1
V gene: TRBV6-1
clone size: -
CDR3 protein: CASSGGQDARSEAFF
CDR3 DNA: TGTGCCAGCAGTGGAGGACAGGACGCGAGAAGTGAAGCTTTCTTT